This TCR beta chain was profiled in a study of CD8 T cells in ankylosing spondylitis. A single record per CDR3 protein comes from TCRdb applying MiXCR to the 5' RACE reads. Among 200,000 to 250,000 distinct CDR3 sequences, over 8.5% were seen once, and the ten largest hold about 6.8%. This clonotype has a count of ten or more. Germline lookup yields CDR1 MNHNS and CDR2 SASEGT. This CDR3 spans 16 amino acids. The V end lost 2 bases, the J end lost 0 bases, and 11 bases lay between the germline ends. The sequence came from a male donor with ankylosing spondylitis or in good health (not recorded which). The specimen was blood, either unsorted or a sorted T cell fraction (not recorded which). The chain is built from TRBV6-1 and TRBJ2-1; no reliable D call. CDR3 region: CASSEWVGRSYNEQFF. Here the CDR3 DNA reads TGTGCCAGCAGTGAATGGGTAGGCCGCTCCTACAATGAGCAGTTCTTC.